Below, 22 T cell receptor beta chains from the same sample are listed, as sequenced in a study of beta chain features in type 1 diabetes. The study's findings and limits: The study found moderately but significantly shorter TCRB CDR3s in all four CD4+ subsets of Type 1 diabetes patients.

No antigen is known for these receptors. The entirety of the isolated RNA underwent reverse transcription, so expressed TCRB transcripts were sequenced. Generated by immunoSEQ multiplex PCR, the TCRdb table keeps only in-frame clones and is missing some. This sample carries approximately 150,000 clones, about 13% of them seen once, and the ten largest clones take under 1.5%. Sequenced: central memory CD4+ T cells from blood. All receptors come from a young man with type 1 diabetes.

The rearrangement links TRBV5-1 to TRBJ1-2; TRBD1 agrees at 11 bases. Germline V gene sequence: CDR1 SGHRS, CDR2 YFSETQ. There are 15 residues in the CDR3. V dropped 0 bases and J dropped 4; count of bases not matched to a gene: 2. The CDR3 spells CASSLGTGGVYGYTF. Here the CDR3 DNA reads TGCGCCAGCAGCTTGGGGACAGGGGGCGTCTATGGCTACACCTTC.

V gene TRBV28 combines with J gene TRBJ1-5, with a weak D call TRBD1 (5 bases). V gave up 6 bases and J gave up 1 base, with 16 bases separating them. The germline V gene encodes CDR1 MDHEN and CDR2 SYDVKM. The CDR3 is 16 amino acids. This CDR3 reads CASSSGTHGSNQPQHF. The CDR3, as DNA: TGTGCCAGCAGCTCCGGGACTCACGGGAGCAATCAGCCCCAGCATTTT.

The CDR3 is CASSEVARPDSTDTQYF. The CDR3 nucleotides read TGTGCCAGCAGTGAAGTGGCTCGACCTGATAGCACAGATACGCAGTATTTT. The genes are TRBV6-1 and TRBJ2-3; D remains ambiguous. This CDR3 has 17 residues. V was clipped by 1 base and J by 0 bases, with 14 bases between them. Per the germline V gene, CDR1 is MNHNS and CDR2 is SASEGT.

The chain couples TRBV25-1 to TRBJ1-3; no clear D gene. CDR1 and CDR2 (germline): MGHDK, SYGVNS. V lost 8 bases to trimming and J lost 4 bases, with 3 bases between them. CDR3 length equals 10 residues. In DNA form, the CDR3 reads TGTGCCAGCGGGGGAAACACCATATATTTT. Its translation: CASGGNTIYF.

About this clone: At the DNA level, this CDR3 is encoded by other sequences in the same sample as well. The chain employs TRBV28 and TRBJ2-5; TRBD1 aligns across 7 bases. Germline V gene sequence: CDR1 MDHEN, CDR2 SYDVKM. Losses at the gene ends were 6 bases for V and 5 bases for J; bases not matched to a gene: 3. This CDR3 comprises 12 residues. CDR3 sequence (DNA): TGTGCCAGCAGGACAGGGAAGGAGACCCAGTACTTC. Protein: CASRTGKETQYF.

This clone came up many times. V and J are TRBV11-3 and TRBJ2-1; D remains unclear. The CDR3 sequence is 14 residues long. The germline CDR1 and CDR2 sequences are SGHNT and YENEEA. The V gene lost 1 base and the J gene lost 7 bases, with 11 bases spanning the gap. CDR3 sequence: CASSLAHLENEQFF. The CDR3 region has the DNA TGTGCCAGCAGCTTAGCCCATCTAGAGAATGAGCAGTTCTTC. The full variable domain, in which reference TRBV11-3 and TRBJ2-1 provide the parts outside the CDR3, is EAGVVQSPRYKIIEKKQPVAFWCNPISGHNTLYWYLQNLGQGPELLIRYENEEAVDDSQLPKDRFSAERLKGVDSTLKIQPAELGDSAVYLCASSLAHLENEQFFGPGTRLTVL.

The chain has TRBV10-1 and TRBJ2-5; D uncertain. Germline V gene lookup returns CDR1 WNHNN and CDR2 SYGVQD (reference sequence). V dropped 5 bases and J dropped 2 bases, with 12 bases sitting between them. This CDR3 spans 14 amino acids. The CDR3 here is CASSNGGWQETQYF. DNA of the CDR3: TGCGCCAGCAGTAACGGTGGGTGGCAAGAGACCCAGTACTTC.

For this clone: This may be a read error: a much more frequent sequence differs by one nucleotide. The V and J genes are TRBV28 and TRBJ1-2; TRBD1 is a possible D gene (5 bases). This CDR3 has 14 residues. Germline CDR1 is MDHEN and CDR2 is SYDVKM. The V end lost 8 bases, the J end lost 4 bases, and 17 bases lay between the germline ends. CDR3 coding DNA: TGTGCCAGCGGGGGTCTGGGGAATGGCTATGGCTACACCTTC. Translating gives CASGGLGNGYGYTF.

This clone was counted only a few times. This sequence joins TRBV28 and TRBJ2-7, with D perhaps assigned TRBD1 or TRBD2 (5 bases each). This CDR3 is 15 amino acids long. Trimming left V 6 bases short and J 5 bases short, with 20 bases between. Germline values: CDR1 MDHEN, CDR2 SYDVKM. The CDR3 coding sequence is TGTGCCAGCAGCTCAATAGGGCAGGGACGGGACGAGCAGTACTTC. The encoded protein is CASSSIGQGRDEQYF.

The rearrangement uses TRBV11-3 and TRBJ2-3, with TRBD2 identical over 11 bases. Per the germline V gene, CDR1 is SGHNT and CDR2 is YENEEA. The CDR3 is 18 amino acids. The V and J ends lost 2 bases and 5 bases, in that order; junction bases with no gene match: 12. CDR3 residues: CASSLWKLLAGEGDTQYF. The CDR3, as DNA: TGTGCCAGCAGCTTATGGAAGTTACTAGCGGGAGAAGGAGATACGCAGTATTTT.

In this sample, this clone turned up a few times. This rearrangement joins TRBV6-1 to TRBJ1-1; D ambiguous. V lost 5 bases to trimming and J lost 0 bases, with 7 bases between them. CDR1 and CDR2 (germline): MNHNS, SASEGT. CDR3 size: 13 residues. The chain's CDR3 is CASSRPVNTEAFF. The CDR3 DNA reads TGTGCCAGCAGTAGGCCGGTGAACACTGAAGCTTTCTTT.

The genes are TRBV6-5 and TRBJ2-7; 8 bases line up with TRBD1. Per germline, CDR1 MNHEY and CDR2 SVGAGI. The CDR3 spans 15 residues. J gave up 2 bases and V 5 bases, and 8 bases lay outside the gene matches. CDR3 sequence (DNA): TGTGCCAGCAGTAGGACAGGGATAGGCCCCTACGAGCAGTACTTC. Translating gives CASSRTGIGPYEQYF.

This clone was counted only a few times. The V and J genes are TRBV5-1 and TRBJ2-7, with 8 bases identical to TRBD1. This CDR3 spans 16 amino acids. Germline V gene sequence: CDR1 SGHRS, CDR2 YFSETQ. The trim removed 3 bases at V and 0 bases at J, leaving 8 bases unmatched. CDR3 region: CASSWTGPVLSYEQYF. The CDR3 DNA reads as TGCGCCAGCAGCTGGACAGGGCCCGTCCTCTCCTACGAGCAGTACTTC. Combining the CDR3 with reference TRBV5-1 and TRBJ2-7 gives the whole variable domain KAGVTQTPRYLIKTRGQQVTLSCSPISGHRSVSWYQQTPGQGLQFLFEYFSETQRNKGNFPGRFSGRQFSNSRSEMNVSTLELGDSALYLCASSWTGPVLSYEQYFGPGTRLTVT.

The CDR3 is CAIRDSYLGEQYF. In DNA form, the CDR3 reads TGTGCCATCAGGGACAGTTATTTGGGCGAGCAGTACTTC. The chain links TRBV10-3 to TRBJ2-7; possible D gene TRBD1, 6 bases. With 6 bases removed from V and 6 bases from J, the gap between germline ends came to 15 bases. In germline, CDR1 is ENHRY, CDR2 SYGVKD. CDR3 length equals 13 residues.

The gene calls are TRBV11-3 and TRBJ2-7; D not resolved. The CDR3 loop spans 19 amino acids. In germline, CDR1 is SGHNT, CDR2 YENEEA. Trimming left V 3 bases short and J 2 bases short, with 26 bases between. The CDR3 sequence is CASSFGILKRWISAYEQYF. For the CDR3, the DNA is TGTGCCAGCAGCTTTGGTATCCTAAAGCGCTGGATATCGGCCTACGAGCAGTACTTC.

The rearrangement joins TRBV19 to TRBJ2-5; unclear D gene. Germline assignment: CDR1 LNHDA and CDR2 SQIVND (reference sequence). V lost 4 bases and J 1 base, leaving 7 bases between the germline ends. The CDR3 has 13 residues. The CDR3 region is CASSRAGQETQYF. CDR3 DNA sequence: TGTGCCAGTAGTAGGGCAGGCCAAGAGACCCAGTACTTC.

This clone occurred a few times. The chain combines TRBV7-9 with TRBJ1-6; no reliable D call. Germline V gives CDR1 SEHNR, CDR2 FQNEAQ (reference sequence). V was pared by 5 bases and J by 2 bases, with 1 base between. CDR3 length: 12 residues. The CDR3 DNA reads as TGTGCCAGCAGCGCCTATAATTCACCCCTCCACTTT. It codes for CASSAYNSPLHF.

The V gene is TRBV29-1, the J gene TRBJ2-3; 7 bases are shared with TRBD2. J gave up 5 bases and V 7 bases, and 12 bases lay outside the gene matches. Germline loops: CDR1 SQVTM, CDR2 ANQGSEA. This CDR3 is 14 amino acids long. The DNA for the CDR3 is TGCAGCGGGGTCCCCGCGGGCGGGGGAGATACGCAGTATTTT. This translates into CSGVPAGGGDTQYF.

This clone was recorded at least ten times. The rearrangement uses TRBV7-2 and TRBJ2-4, with D unresolved. The CDR3 has 11 residues. V dropped 8 bases and J dropped 1 base, with 3 bases sitting between them. Germline-derived CDR1 and CDR2 are SGHTA and FQGNSA. The DNA of the CDR3 is TGTGCCAGCGGGGCCAAAAACATTCAGTACTTC. The encoded protein is CASGAKNIQYF.

V gene TRBV7-2 combines with J gene TRBJ1-2; the D gene is possibly TRBD1 (5 bases). From germline, CDR1 is SGHTA and CDR2 FQGNSA. The CDR3 totals 12 residues. V was trimmed by 0 bases and J by 7 bases, leaving 6 bases between them. In DNA, the CDR3 is TGTGCCAGCAGCTTAGCAAGGGGTGGCTACACCTTC. Translated, it gives CASSLARGGYTF.

V is TRBV6-1 and J is TRBJ1-2; possibly TRBD1 for D (5 bases). This CDR3 is built from 15 residues. Looked up from germline, CDR1 is MNHNS and CDR2 is SASEGT. Trimming left V 8 bases short and J 6 bases short, with 22 bases between. CDR3 in DNA: TGTGCCAGCCTCCTGCGATGGTCGGGGGTGGATGGCTACACCTTC. Translation: CASLLRWSGVDGYTF.

This chain links TRBV6-1 with TRBJ2-7; the match to TRBD2 covers 12 bases. The germline V gene encodes CDR1 MNHNS and CDR2 SASEGT. Losses at the gene ends were 6 bases for V and 7 bases for J; bases not matched to a gene: 4. There are 13 residues in the CDR3. The CDR3 nucleotides read TGTGCCAGCAGCGCGGGACTAGCGGGTGAGCAGTACTTC. Translating gives CASSAGLAGEQYF.